This T cell receptor beta chain was captured in a study of T cell responses to AZD1222 COVID-19 vaccine. The V gene's germline CDR1 is SGHNT and CDR2 YENEEA. The CDR3 runs 15 residues. The junction had 2 bases not matched to a gene; V was cut back by 0 bases and J by 2 bases. Here immunoSEQ multiplex PCR was the method, and the copy in TCRdb shows in-frame clones only, minus some. The sample has about 160,000 clones, about nine tenths seen once. The chain carries TRBV11-3 and TRBJ1-1; 8 bases are a match to TRBD1. The sequence was collected from an adult in good health. The sample consisted of peripheral blood, taken on day 0 of AZD1222 vaccination. Here the CDR3 DNA reads TGTGCCAGCAGCTTAGAGGGACAGGTCAACACTGAAGCTTTCTTT. Its translation is CASSLEGQVNTEAFF.